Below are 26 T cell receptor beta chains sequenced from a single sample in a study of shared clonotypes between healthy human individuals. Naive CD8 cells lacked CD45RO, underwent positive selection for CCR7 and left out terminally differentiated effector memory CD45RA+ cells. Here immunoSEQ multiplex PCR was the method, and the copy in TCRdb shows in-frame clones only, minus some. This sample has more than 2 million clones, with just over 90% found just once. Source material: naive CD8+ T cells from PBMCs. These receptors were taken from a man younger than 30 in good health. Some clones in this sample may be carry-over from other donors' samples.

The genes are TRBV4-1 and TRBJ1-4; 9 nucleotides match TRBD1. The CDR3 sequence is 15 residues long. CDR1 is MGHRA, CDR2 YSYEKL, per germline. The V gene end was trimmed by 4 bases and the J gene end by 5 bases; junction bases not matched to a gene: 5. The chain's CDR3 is CASSLLGQGNEKLFF. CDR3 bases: TGCGCCAGCAGCCTCCTAGGACAGGGGAATGAAAAACTGTTTTTT.

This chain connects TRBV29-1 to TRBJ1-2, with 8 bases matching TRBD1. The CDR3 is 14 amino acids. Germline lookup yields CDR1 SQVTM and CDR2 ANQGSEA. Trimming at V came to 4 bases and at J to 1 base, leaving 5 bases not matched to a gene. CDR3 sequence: CSVVLTGVNYGYTF. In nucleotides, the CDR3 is TGCAGCGTTGTTCTGACAGGGGTTAACTATGGCTACACCTTC.

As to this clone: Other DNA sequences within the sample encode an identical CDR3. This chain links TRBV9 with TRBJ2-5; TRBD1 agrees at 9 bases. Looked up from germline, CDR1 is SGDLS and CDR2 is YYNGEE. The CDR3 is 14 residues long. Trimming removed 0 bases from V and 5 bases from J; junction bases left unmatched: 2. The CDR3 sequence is CASSVDRGRETQYF. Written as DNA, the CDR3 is TGTGCCAGCAGCGTAGACAGGGGGCGGGAGACCCAGTACTTC.

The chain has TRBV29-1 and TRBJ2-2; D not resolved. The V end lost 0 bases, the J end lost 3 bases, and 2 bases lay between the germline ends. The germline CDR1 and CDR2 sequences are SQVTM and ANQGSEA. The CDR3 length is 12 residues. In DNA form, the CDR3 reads TGCAGCGTTGAAGAGGACACCGGGGAGCTGTTTTTT. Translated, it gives CSVEEDTGELFF.

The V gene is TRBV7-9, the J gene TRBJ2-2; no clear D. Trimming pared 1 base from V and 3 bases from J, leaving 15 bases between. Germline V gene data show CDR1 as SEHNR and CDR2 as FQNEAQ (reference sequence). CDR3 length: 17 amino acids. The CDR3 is CASSLGGFRSDTGELFF. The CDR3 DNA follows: TGTGCCAGCAGCTTAGGGGGATTCCGCTCAGACACCGGGGAGCTGTTTTTT.

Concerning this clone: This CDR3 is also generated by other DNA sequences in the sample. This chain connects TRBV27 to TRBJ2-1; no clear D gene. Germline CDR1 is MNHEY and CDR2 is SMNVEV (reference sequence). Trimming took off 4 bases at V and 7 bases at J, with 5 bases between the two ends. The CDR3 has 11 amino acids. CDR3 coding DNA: TGTGCCAGCAGTTCTCCAAATGAGCAGTTCTTC. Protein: CASSSPNEQFF.

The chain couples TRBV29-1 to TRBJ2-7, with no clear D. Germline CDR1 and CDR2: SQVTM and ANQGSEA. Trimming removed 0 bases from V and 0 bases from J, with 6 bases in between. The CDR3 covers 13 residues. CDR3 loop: CSVEDHNSYEQYF. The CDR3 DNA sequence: TGCAGCGTTGAAGATCATAACTCCTACGAGCAGTACTTC.

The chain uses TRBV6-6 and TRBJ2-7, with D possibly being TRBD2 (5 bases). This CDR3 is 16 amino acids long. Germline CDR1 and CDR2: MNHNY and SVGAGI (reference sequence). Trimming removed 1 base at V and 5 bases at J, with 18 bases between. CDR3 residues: CASSYYGREEVDEQYF. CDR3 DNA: TGTGCCAGCAGTTACTATGGACGGGAAGAGGTCGACGAGCAGTACTTC.

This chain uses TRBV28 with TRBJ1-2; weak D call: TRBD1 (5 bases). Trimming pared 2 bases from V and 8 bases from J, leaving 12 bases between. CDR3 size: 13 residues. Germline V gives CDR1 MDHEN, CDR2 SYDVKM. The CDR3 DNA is TGTGCCAGCAGTTTACGGGCAGGGTGGGGCTACACCTTC. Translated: CASSLRAGWGYTF.

The CDR3 region has the DNA TGTGCCACCAGCAGAGATTCAGGGGGCCGTAATGAAAAACTGTTTTTT. Translating gives CATSRDSGGRNEKLFF. V and J are TRBV15 and TRBJ1-4; 8 nucleotides line up with TRBD1. After removal of 0 bases from V and 4 bases from J, the junction contained 4 bases not matched to a gene. Germline V gene lookup returns CDR1 LNHNV and CDR2 YYDKDF (reference sequence). The CDR3 sequence is 16 residues long.

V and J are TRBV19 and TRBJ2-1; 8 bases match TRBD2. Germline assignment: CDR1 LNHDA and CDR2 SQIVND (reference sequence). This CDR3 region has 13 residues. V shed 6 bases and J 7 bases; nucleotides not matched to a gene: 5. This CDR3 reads CASRSGSRNEQFF. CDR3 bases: TGTGCCAGTAGGAGCGGGAGTAGGAATGAGCAGTTCTTC.

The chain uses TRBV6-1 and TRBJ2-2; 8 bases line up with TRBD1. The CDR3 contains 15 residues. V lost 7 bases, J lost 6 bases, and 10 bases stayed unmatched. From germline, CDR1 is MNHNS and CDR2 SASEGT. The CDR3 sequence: CASTFGQGGSGELFF. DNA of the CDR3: TGTGCCAGCACCTTTGGACAGGGCGGATCCGGGGAGCTGTTTTTT.

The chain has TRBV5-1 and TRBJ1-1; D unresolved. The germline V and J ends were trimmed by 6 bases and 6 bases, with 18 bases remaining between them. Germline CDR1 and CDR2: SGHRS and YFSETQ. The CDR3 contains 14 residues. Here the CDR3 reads CASNPLGGRAEAFF. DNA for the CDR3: TGCGCCAGCAACCCTTTAGGAGGGCGAGCTGAAGCTTTCTTT.

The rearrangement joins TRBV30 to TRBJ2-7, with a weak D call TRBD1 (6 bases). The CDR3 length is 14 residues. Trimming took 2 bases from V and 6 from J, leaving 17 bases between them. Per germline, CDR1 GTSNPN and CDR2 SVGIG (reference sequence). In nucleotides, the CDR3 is TGTGCCTGGAGTCCCAGACAGGAACCGGGCGAGCAGTACTTC. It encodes CAWSPRQEPGEQYF. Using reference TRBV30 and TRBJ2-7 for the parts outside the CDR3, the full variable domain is SQTIHQWPATLVQPVGSPLSLECTVEGTSNPNLYWYRQAAGRGLQLLFYSVGIGQISSEVPQNLSASRPQDRQFILSSKKLLLSDSGFYLCAWSPRQEPGEQYFGPGTRLTVT.

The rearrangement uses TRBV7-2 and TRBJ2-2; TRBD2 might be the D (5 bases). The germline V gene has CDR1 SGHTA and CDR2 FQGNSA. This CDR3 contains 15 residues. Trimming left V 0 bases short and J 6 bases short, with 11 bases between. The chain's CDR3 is CASSLALQRAGELFF. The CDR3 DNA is TGTGCCAGCAGCTTAGCGCTACAGAGGGCCGGGGAGCTGTTTTTT.

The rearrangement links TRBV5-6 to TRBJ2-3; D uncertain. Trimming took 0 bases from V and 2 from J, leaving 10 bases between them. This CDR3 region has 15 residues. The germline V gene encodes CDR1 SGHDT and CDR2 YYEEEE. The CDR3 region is CASSLGSSYTDTQYF. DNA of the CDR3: TGTGCCAGCAGCTTGGGGTCTTCTTACACAGATACGCAGTATTTT.

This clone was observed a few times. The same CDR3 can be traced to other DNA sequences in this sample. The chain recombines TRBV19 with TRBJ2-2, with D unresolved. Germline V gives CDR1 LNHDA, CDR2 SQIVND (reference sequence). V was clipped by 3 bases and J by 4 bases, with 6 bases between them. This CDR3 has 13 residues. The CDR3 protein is CASSIEGTGELFF. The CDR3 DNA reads TGTGCCAGTAGTATCGAAGGCACCGGGGAGCTGTTTTTT.

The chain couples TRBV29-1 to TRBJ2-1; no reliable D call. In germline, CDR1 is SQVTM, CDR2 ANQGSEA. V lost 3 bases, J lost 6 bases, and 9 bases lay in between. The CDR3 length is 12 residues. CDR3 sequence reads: CSVELLGNEQFF. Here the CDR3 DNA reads TGCAGCGTTGAGCTACTTGGCAATGAGCAGTTCTTC.

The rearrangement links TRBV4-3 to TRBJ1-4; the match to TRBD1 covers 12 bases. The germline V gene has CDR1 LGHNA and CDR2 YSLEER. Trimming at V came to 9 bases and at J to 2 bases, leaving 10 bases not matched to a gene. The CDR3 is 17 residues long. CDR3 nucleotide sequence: TGCGCCAGTAGGCCGGGACAGGGGGCTCTGACTAATGAAAAACTGTTTTTT. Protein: CASRPGQGALTNEKLFF.

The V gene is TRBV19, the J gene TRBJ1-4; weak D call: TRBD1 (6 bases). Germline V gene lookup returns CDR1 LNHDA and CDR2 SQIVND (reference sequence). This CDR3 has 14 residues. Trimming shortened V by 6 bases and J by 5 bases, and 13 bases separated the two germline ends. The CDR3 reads CASSLGGQNEKLFF. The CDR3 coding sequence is TGTGCCAGTAGCCTCGGGGGGCAGAATGAAAAACTGTTTTTT.

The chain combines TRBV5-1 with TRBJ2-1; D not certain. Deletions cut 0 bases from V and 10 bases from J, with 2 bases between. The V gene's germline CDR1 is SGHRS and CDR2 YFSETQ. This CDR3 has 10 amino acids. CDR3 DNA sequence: TGCGCCAGCAGCTTGGGGGAGCAGTTCTTC. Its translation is CASSLGEQFF.

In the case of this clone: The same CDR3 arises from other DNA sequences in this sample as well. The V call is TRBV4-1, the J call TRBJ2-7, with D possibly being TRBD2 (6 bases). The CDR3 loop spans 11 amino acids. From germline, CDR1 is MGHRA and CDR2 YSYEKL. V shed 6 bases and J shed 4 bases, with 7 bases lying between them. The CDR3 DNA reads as TGCGCCAGCAGGGAGGGATACGAGCAGTACTTC. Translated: CASREGYEQYF.

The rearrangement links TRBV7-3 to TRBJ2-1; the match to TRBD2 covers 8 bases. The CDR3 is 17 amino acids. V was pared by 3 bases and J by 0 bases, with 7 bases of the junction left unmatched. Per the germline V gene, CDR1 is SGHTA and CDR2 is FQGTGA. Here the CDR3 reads CASSLVAGTSSYNEQFF. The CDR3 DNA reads TGTGCCAGCAGCTTGGTCGCCGGGACTAGCTCCTACAATGAGCAGTTCTTC.

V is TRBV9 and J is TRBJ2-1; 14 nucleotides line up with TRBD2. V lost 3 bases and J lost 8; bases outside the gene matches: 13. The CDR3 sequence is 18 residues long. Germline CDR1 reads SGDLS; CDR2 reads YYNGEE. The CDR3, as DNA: TGTGCCAGCAGCGAGGGGACTAGCGGGAGAAAGGTATACCATGAGCAGTTCTTC. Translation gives CASSEGTSGRKVYHEQFF.

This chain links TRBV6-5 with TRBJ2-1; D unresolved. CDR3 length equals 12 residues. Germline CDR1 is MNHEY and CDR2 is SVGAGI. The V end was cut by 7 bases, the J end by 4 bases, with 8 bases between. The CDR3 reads CASTGRYNEQFF. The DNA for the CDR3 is TGTGCCAGCACCGGCAGATACAATGAGCAGTTCTTC.

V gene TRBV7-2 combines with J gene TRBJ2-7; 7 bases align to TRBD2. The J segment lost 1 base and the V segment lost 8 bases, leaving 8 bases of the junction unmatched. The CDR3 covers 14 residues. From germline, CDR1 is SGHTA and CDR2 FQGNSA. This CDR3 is CASLASGKSYEQYF. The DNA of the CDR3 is TGTGCCAGCTTAGCAAGCGGGAAATCCTACGAGCAGTACTTC.